This T cell receptor beta chain was sequenced during a study of blood T cell repertoires in COVID-19. Study in general: Material from acute and convalescent COVID-19 was sourced from the United States, Italy and Spain.

Original processing notes: Amplified reference gene primers provided the basis for estimating nucleated cell counts. Assay: immunoSEQ multiplex PCR; the TCRdb copy retains only in-frame clones and omits some. The DNA gave D and trimming, while V, J and clone size come from that table. The table lists some 150,000 clones, around nine tenths of them singletons. The sequenced sample consisted of peripheral blood. The clonotype comes from a woman aged 40-49 years with acute or convalescent COVID-19.

The CDR3 bases are TGTGCCAGCAGTCTTACGGTGAGCTCCTACAATGAGCAGTTCTTC. Amino acids: CASSLTVSSYNEQFF. This rearrangement joins TRBV7-3 to TRBJ2-1; D not resolved. The CDR3 has 15 residues. Germline loops: CDR1 SGHTA, CDR2 FQGTGA. V was cut by 6 bases and J by 0 bases, with 12 bases left in between. The whole variable domain, remainder taken from reference TRBV7-3 and TRBJ2-1, is GAGVSQTPSNKVTEKGKYVELRCDPISGHTALYWYRQSLGQGPEFLIYFQGTGAADDSGLPNDRFFAVRPEGSVSTLKIQRTERGDSAVYLCASSLTVSSYNEQFFGPGTRLTVL.